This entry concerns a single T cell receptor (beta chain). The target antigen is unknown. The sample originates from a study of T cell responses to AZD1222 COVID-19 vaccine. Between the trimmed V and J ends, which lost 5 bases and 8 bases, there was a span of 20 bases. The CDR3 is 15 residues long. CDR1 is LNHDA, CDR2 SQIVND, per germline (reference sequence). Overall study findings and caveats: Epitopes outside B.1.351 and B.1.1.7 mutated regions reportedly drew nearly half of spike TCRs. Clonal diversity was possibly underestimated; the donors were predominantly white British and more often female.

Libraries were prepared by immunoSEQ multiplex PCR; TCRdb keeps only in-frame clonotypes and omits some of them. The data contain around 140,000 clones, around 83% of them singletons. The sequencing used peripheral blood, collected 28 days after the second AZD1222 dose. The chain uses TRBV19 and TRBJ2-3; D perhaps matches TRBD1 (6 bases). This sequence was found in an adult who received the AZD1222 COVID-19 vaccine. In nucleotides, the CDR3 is TGTGCCAGTAGTGAGGGAGTGGGGGCATATTCTACGCAGTATTTT. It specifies CASSEGVGAYSTQYF.